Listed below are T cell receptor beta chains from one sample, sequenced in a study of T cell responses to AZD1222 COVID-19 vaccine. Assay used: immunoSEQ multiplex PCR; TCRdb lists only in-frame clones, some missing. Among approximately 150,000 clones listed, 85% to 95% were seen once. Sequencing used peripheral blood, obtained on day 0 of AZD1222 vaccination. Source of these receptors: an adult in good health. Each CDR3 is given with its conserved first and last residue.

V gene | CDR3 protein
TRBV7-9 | CASSLASGRFSEQFF
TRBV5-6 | CASSYGLAGGETQYF
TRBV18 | CASSQVRDTEAFF
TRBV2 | CASSEAQGLAGFNEQFF
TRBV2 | CASSEVEGRVSPLHF
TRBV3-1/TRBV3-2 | CASSQEGWPSGYTGELFF
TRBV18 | CASSPPTGDEQFF
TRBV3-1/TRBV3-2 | CASSPSLAVQETQYF
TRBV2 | CASSGIGELFF
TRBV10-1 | CASSEPPNGVNYGYTF
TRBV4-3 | CASSPSGREETQYF
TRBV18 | CASSPREWRDGYTF
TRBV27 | CASSSGQGNEKLFF
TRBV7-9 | CASSRFGTGGYF
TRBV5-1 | CASSLVSSGNTIYF
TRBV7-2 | CASSTESNTEAFF
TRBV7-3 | CASAAGVQETQYF
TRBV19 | CASSIASRAANYGYTF
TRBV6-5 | CASSLSGATEAFF
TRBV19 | CASSLAGGNNEQFF
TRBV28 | CASSLNRGAQYF
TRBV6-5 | CASSYDGERYGYTF
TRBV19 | CASSIGQRGGGRAVYLQETQYF
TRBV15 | CATSRLVNEQFF